These 9 T cell receptor beta chains were sequenced from one sample in a study of T cell responses to AZD1222 COVID-19 vaccine. The assay was immunoSEQ multiplex PCR, and TCRdb's table has in-frame clones only and misses some. The sample records more than 110,000 clones, around 93% being singletons. The starting material was peripheral blood, obtained on day 0 of AZD1222 vaccination. The receptors derive from an adult in good health.

This clone is a singleton in its sample. The chain employs TRBV14 and TRBJ1-1; 7 bases align to TRBD1. Unmatched junction bases numbered 5, after V lost 5 bases and J lost 5 bases. The V gene's germline CDR1 is SGHDN and CDR2 FVKESK. This CDR3 has 13 residues. The CDR3 is CASSADRVTEAFF. CDR3 DNA: TGTGCCAGCAGCGCCGACAGGGTAACTGAAGCTTTCTTT.

The chain uses TRBV11-2 and TRBJ2-1; 9 bases fit TRBD2. The germline CDR1 and CDR2 sequences are SGHAT and FQNNGV. The V segment lost 0 bases and the J segment 7 bases; nucleotides outside the gene matches: 4. The CDR3 has 15 amino acids. CDR3 sequence reads: CASSLDISGRNEQFF. The CDR3 bases are TGTGCCAGCAGCTTAGATATTAGCGGGAGAAATGAGCAGTTCTTC.

DNA of the CDR3: TGTGCCAGCTCACCATGGGACAGGGGGACCTATGGCTACACCTTC. Translation: CASSPWDRGTYGYTF. V usage is TRBV18 and J usage is TRBJ1-2, with 11 nucleotides matching TRBD1. Germline V gene data show CDR1 as KGHSH and CDR2 as LQKENI. CDR3 size: 15 residues. J gave up 4 bases and V 2 bases, and 3 bases lay outside the gene matches.

The V and J genes are TRBV5-6 and TRBJ2-7; D remains ambiguous. Trimming shortened V by 2 bases and J by 5 bases, and 8 bases separated the two germline ends. Germline CDR1 reads SGHDT; CDR2 reads YYEEEE. This CDR3 contains 12 residues. CDR3 bases: TGTGCCAGCAGCTTACGTCGGGACGAGCAGTACTTC. It is translated as CASSLRRDEQYF.

The chain joins TRBV15 to TRBJ2-5; D possibly corresponds to TRBD1 (5 bases). The length of the CDR3 is 13 residues. Germline assignment: CDR1 LNHNV and CDR2 YYDKDF (reference sequence). Trimming shortened V by 8 bases and J by 5 bases, and 15 bases separated the two germline ends. The CDR3 here is CATARGKGETQYF. CDR3 bases: TGTGCCACCGCAAGGGGTAAAGGGGAGACCCAGTACTTC.

Note on this clone: A junction boundary mismatches the germline segment, possibly from a read error. J is TRBJ1-5 and V is TRBV19; D not certain. Looked up from germline, CDR1 is LNHDA and CDR2 is SQIVND (reference sequence). This CDR3 region has 13 residues. CDR3 nucleotides: TGTGCCAGTAGTATAAAAAGCACTCAGCCCCAGCATTTT. Translated: CASSIKSTQPQHF.

The CDR3 region is CATGVDRKYF. In DNA, the CDR3 is TGTGCCACTGGGGTCGACAGGAAATATTTT. J is TRBJ1-3 and V is TRBV10-3, with D maybe TRBD1 (6 bases). The CDR3 spans 10 residues. The germline V gene encodes CDR1 ENHRY and CDR2 SYGVKD. The V and J ends lost 10 bases and 15 bases respectively, with 16 bases between them.

This sequence joins TRBV6-5 and TRBJ1-2, with a weak D call TRBD1 (5 bases). V was trimmed by 5 bases and J by 3 bases, leaving 10 bases between them. In germline, CDR1 is MNHEY, CDR2 SVGAGI. The CDR3 loop spans 13 amino acids. The CDR3 nucleotides read TGTGCCAGCAGTACCGGGACGGACTATGGCTACACCTTC. This sequence encodes CASSTGTDYGYTF.

The V gene is TRBV5-4, the J gene TRBJ1-6; D is uncertain. This CDR3 has 15 residues. Germline V CDR1 and CDR2: SGHNT, YYREEE (reference sequence). V dropped 4 bases and J dropped 7 bases, with 15 bases sitting between them. The CDR3 here is CASSRDGPVNSPLHF. Written as DNA, the CDR3 is TGTGCCAGCAGCCGAGACGGCCCTGTAAATTCACCCCTCCACTTT.